The 15 T cell receptor beta chains below all came from one sample that was sequenced in a study of OX40 agonist ivuxolimab in advanced cancers. Assay used: immunoSEQ multiplex PCR; TCRdb lists only in-frame clones, some missing. The sample consists of about 60,000 clones, roughly four fifths of them appearing once. Sequencing used CD4+ or CD8+ T cells sorted from blood, obtained in a trial of the OX40 agonist ivuxolimab. All receptors come from an adult with an advanced solid tumor such as melanoma, head and neck, liver or kidney cancer.

The gene calls are TRBV6-6 and TRBJ2-3; D may be TRBD2 (5 bases). The CDR3 is made up of 12 amino acids. With 2 bases removed from V and 11 bases from J, the gap between germline ends came to 11 bases. Looked up from germline, CDR1 is MNHNY and CDR2 is SVGAGI (reference sequence). DNA of the CDR3: TGTGCCAGCAGTTACCCGTACGGGGTGCAGTATTTT. Translated, it gives CASSYPYGVQYF.

The V and J genes are TRBV20-1 and TRBJ1-2, with D perhaps TRBD1 (5 bases). Trimming pared 6 bases from V and 5 bases from J, leaving 10 bases between. This CDR3 is 11 amino acids long. Germline V CDR1 and CDR2: DFQATT, SNEGSKA (reference sequence). CDR3 in DNA: TGCAGTGCCTCGCGACAGTATGGCTACACCTTC. Its translation is CSASRQYGYTF.

The genes are TRBV19 and TRBJ1-2; TRBD1 aligns across 8 bases. The germline V gene has CDR1 LNHDA and CDR2 SQIVND (reference sequence). V was pared by 5 bases and J by 2 bases, with 7 bases of the junction left unmatched. The CDR3 runs 15 residues. The CDR3 DNA follows: TGTGCCAGTAGTGTACCGGGACAGGCCAACTATGGCTACACCTTC. Amino acid sequence: CASSVPGQANYGYTF.

The chain has TRBV19 and TRBJ1-5, with D maybe TRBD1 (5 bases). CDR1 LNHDA and CDR2 SQIVND come from the germline V gene (reference sequence). V lost 5 bases and J 7 bases, leaving 12 bases between the germline ends. The CDR3 runs 13 residues. The CDR3 is CASSGGAGQPQHF. The CDR3 DNA reads TGTGCCAGTAGTGGCGGGGCAGGGCAGCCCCAGCATTTT.

The chain couples TRBV6-5 to TRBJ2-7, with 8 bases fitting TRBD2. CDR1 and CDR2 (germline): MNHEY, SVGAGI. The CDR3 has 15 residues. The J segment lost 2 bases and the V segment lost 4 bases, leaving 7 bases of the junction unmatched. The CDR3 spells CASSSPAGEPYEQYF. The CDR3 bases are TGTGCCAGCAGTTCCCCAGCGGGAGAACCCTACGAGCAGTACTTC.

The rearrangement links TRBV19 to TRBJ2-3; no firm D call. From germline, CDR1 is LNHDA and CDR2 SQIVND (reference sequence). The CDR3 is 15 amino acids. Trimming shortened V by 3 bases and J by 1 base, and 11 bases separated the two germline ends. This chain's CDR3 is CASSILGGRTDTQYF. In nucleotides, the CDR3 is TGTGCCAGTAGTATCTTAGGCGGTCGCACAGATACGCAGTATTTT.

The V gene is TRBV13, the J gene TRBJ2-3; TRBD2 matches at 14 bases. Unmatched junction bases numbered 3, after V lost 3 bases and J lost 10 bases. CDR3 length: 14 amino acids. Germline loops: CDR1 PRHDT, CDR2 FYEKMQ (reference sequence). Here the CDR3 reads CASSFGTSGSSQYF. For the CDR3, the DNA is TGTGCCAGCAGCTTCGGGACTAGCGGGAGTTCGCAGTATTTT.

This clone was seen more than once but under ten times. The chain has TRBV6-1 and TRBJ1-1; D gene uncertain. CDR3 length: 13 amino acids. V was clipped by 7 bases and J by 5 bases, with 14 bases between them. Germline values: CDR1 MNHNS, CDR2 SASEGT. The CDR3 reads CASTASRLTEAFF. CDR3 DNA sequence: TGTGCCAGCACTGCCTCACGCCTGACTGAAGCTTTCTTT.

This clone was picked up one time. V and J are TRBV5-4 and TRBJ1-1; the D gene is possibly TRBD1 (5 bases). With 4 bases removed from V and 5 bases from J, the gap between germline ends came to 9 bases. CDR3 length: 12 amino acids. From germline, CDR1 is SGHNT and CDR2 YYREEE (reference sequence). In DNA form, the CDR3 reads TGTGCCAGCAGCCGGGACTGGACTGAAGCTTTCTTT. Translation gives CASSRDWTEAFF. The full variable domain, with the rest looked up from reference TRBV5-4 and TRBJ1-1, is ETGVTQSPTHLIKTRGQQVTLRCSSQSGHNTVSWYQQALGQGPQFIFQYYREEENGRGNFPPRFSGLQFPNYSSELNVNALELDDSALYLCASSRDWTEAFFGQGTRLTVV.

The count of this clone is one. V gene TRBV7-2 combines with J gene TRBJ1-1, with D possibly TRBD1 on 6 matching bases. CDR3 length: 11 amino acids. CDR1 is SGHTA and CDR2 is FQGNSA in the germline V gene. Trimming cost V 7 bases and J 10 bases, with 13 bases left between them. The CDR3 DNA is TGTGCCAGCAAAATACAGGGAACAGCTTTCTTT. This encodes CASKIQGTAFF. Together with reference TRBV7-2 and TRBJ1-1, the CDR3 gives the full variable domain: GAGVSQSPSNKVTEKGKDVELRCDPISGHTALYWYRQSLGQGLEFLIYFQGNSAPDKSGLPSDRFSAERTGGSVSTLTIQRTQQEDSAVYLCASKIQGTAFFGQGTRLTVV.

V gene TRBV6-1 combines with J gene TRBJ2-3; 11 bases map to TRBD1. The junction had 9 bases not matched to a gene; V was cut back by 6 bases and J by 7 bases. This CDR3 region has 15 residues. Germline CDR1 MNHNS, CDR2 SASEGT. The CDR3 loop is CASSFSGTGGNTQYF. The CDR3 DNA is TGTGCCAGCAGCTTCTCGGGGACAGGGGGAAATACGCAGTATTTT.

In this sample, this clone turned up a few times. The genes are TRBV5-1 and TRBJ2-7; weak D call: TRBD1 (6 bases). This CDR3 spans 13 amino acids. V was cut by 4 bases and J by 4 bases, with 12 bases left in between. The germline CDR1 and CDR2 sequences are SGHRS and YFSETQ. CDR3: CASSQSTGYEQYF. The CDR3 DNA is TGCGCCAGCAGCCAAAGCACAGGGTACGAGCAGTACTTC.

This clone was counted ten times or more. The J gene is TRBJ2-5, the V gene TRBV11-1, with D tentatively TRBD1 or TRBD2 (5 bases each). CDR1 and CDR2 from the germline V gene are SGHAT and FQDESV (reference sequence). The CDR3 loop spans 13 amino acids. The ends were cut back, 3 bases at V and 5 bases at J, with 10 bases in the middle. The chain's CDR3 is CASSLSGTETQYF. The CDR3 nucleotides are TGTGCCAGCAGCTTGTCCGGGACGGAGACCCAGTACTTC.

This sequence joins TRBV15 and TRBJ2-5; 10 bases map to TRBD2. This CDR3 has 16 amino acids. Unmatched junction bases numbered 8, after V lost 5 bases and J lost 2 bases. The germline V gene encodes CDR1 LNHNV and CDR2 YYDKDF (reference sequence). CDR3 in DNA: TGTGCCACCAGCGGGGGACTAGCGTACCCACAAGAGACCCAGTACTTC. This gives the protein CATSGGLAYPQETQYF.

The chain joins TRBV28 to TRBJ1-2; D remains unclear. The CDR3 is 13 residues long. V gave up 2 bases and J gave up 4 bases, with 8 bases separating them. CDR1 is MDHEN and CDR2 is SYDVKM in the germline V gene. Here the CDR3 reads CASSLTETYGYTF. The CDR3 region has the DNA TGTGCCAGCAGTTTAACCGAGACCTATGGCTACACCTTC.